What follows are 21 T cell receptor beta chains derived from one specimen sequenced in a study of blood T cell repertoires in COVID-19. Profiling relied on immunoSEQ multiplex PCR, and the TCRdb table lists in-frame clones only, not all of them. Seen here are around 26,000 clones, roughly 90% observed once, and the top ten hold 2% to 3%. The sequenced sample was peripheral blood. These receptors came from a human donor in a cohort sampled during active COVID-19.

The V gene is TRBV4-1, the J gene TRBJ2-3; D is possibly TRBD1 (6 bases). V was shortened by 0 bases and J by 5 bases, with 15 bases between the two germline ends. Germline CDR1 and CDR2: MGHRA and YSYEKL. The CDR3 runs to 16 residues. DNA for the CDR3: TGCGCCAGCAGCCAAGAATCACAGGGAGTCCAAGATACGCAGTATTTT. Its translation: CASSQESQGVQDTQYF.

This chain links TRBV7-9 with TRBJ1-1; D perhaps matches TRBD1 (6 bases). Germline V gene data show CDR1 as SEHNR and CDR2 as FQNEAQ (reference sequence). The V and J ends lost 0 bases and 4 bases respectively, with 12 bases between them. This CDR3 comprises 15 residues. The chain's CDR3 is CASSLAGGGGTEAFF. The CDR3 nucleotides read TGTGCCAGCAGCTTAGCAGGGGGTGGTGGCACTGAAGCTTTCTTT.

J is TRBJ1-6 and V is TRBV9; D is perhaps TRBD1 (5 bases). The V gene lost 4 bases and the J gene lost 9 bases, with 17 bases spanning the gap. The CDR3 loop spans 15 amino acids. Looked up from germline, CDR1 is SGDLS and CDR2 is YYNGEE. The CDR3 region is CASSSGGGVGSPLHF. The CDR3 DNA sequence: TGTGCCAGCAGCTCCGGGGGGGGTGTTGGTTCACCCCTCCACTTT.

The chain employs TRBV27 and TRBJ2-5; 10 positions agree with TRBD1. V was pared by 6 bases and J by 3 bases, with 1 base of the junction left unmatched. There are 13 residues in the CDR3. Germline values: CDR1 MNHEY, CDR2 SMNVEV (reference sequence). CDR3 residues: CASRTGGEETQYF. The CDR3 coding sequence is TGTGCCAGCAGGACAGGGGGCGAAGAGACCCAGTACTTC.

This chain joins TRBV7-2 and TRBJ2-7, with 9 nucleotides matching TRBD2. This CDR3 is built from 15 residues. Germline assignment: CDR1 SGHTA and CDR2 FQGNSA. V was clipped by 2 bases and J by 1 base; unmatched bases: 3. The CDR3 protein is CASSLIAGVSYEQYF. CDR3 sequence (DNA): TGTGCCAGCAGCTTAATAGCGGGGGTGTCCTACGAGCAGTACTTC. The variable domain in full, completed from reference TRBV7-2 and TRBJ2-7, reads GAGVSQSPSNKVTEKGKDVELRCDPISGHTALYWYRQSLGQGLEFLIYFQGNSAPDKSGLPSDRFSAERTGGSVSTLTIQRTQQEDSAVYLCASSLIAGVSYEQYFGPGTRLTVT.

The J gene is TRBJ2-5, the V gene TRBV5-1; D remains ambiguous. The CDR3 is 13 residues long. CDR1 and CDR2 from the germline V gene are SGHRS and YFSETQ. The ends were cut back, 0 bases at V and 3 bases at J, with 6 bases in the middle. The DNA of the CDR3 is TGCGCCAGCAGCTTGGATAGTAAAGAGACCCAGTACTTC. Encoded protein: CASSLDSKETQYF. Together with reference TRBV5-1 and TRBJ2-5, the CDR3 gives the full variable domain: KAGVTQTPRYLIKTRGQQVTLSCSPISGHRSVSWYQQTPGQGLQFLFEYFSETQRNKGNFPGRFSGRQFSNSRSEMNVSTLELGDSALYLCASSLDSKETQYFGPGTRLLVL.

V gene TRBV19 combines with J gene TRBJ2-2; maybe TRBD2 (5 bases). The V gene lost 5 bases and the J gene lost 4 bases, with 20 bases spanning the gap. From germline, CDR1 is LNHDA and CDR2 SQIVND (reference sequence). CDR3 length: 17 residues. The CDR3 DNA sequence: TGTGCCAGTAGTCGGGGTGGAACTAGAAGGAGCACCGGGGAGCTGTTTTTT. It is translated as CASSRGGTRRSTGELFF. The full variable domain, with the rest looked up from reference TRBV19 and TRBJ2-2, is DGGITQSPKYLFRKEGQNVTLSCEQNLNHDAMYWYRQDPGQGLRLIYYSQIVNDFQKGDIAEGYSVSREKKESFPLTVTSAQKNPTAFYLCASSRGGTRRSTGELFFGEGSRLTVL.

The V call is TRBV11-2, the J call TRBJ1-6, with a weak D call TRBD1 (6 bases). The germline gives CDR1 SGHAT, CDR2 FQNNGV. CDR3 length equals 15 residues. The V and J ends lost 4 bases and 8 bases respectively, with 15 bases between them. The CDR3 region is CASSWGRGAHSPLHF. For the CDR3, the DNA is TGTGCCAGCAGCTGGGGGCGGGGGGCGCATTCACCCCTCCACTTT.

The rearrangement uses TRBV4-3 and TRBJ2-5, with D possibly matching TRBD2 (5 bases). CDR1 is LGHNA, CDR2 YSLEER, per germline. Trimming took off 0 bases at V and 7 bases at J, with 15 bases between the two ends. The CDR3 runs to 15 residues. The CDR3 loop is CASSQESTGVGTQYF. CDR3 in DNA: TGCGCCAGCAGCCAAGAATCGACCGGGGTTGGGACCCAGTACTTC.

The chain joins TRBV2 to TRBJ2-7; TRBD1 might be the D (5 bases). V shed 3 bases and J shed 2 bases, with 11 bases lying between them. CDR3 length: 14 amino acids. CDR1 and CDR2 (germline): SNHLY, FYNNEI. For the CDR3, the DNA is TGTGCCAGCAGTGATCAGGGTGACACCTACGAGCAGTACTTC. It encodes CASSDQGDTYEQYF.

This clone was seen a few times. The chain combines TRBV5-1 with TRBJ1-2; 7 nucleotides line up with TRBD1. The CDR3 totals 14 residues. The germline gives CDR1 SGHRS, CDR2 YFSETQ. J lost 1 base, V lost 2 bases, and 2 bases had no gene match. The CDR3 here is CASSLQGNNYGYTF. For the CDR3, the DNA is TGCGCCAGCAGCTTACAGGGGAATAACTATGGCTACACCTTC.

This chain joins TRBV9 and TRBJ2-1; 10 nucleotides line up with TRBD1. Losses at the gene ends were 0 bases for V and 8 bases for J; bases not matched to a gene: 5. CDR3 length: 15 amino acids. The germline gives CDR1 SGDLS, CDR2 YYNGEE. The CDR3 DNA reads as TGTGCCAGCAGCGTAGAGGGACAGGGGTCCGATGAGCAGTTCTTC. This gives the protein CASSVEGQGSDEQFF.

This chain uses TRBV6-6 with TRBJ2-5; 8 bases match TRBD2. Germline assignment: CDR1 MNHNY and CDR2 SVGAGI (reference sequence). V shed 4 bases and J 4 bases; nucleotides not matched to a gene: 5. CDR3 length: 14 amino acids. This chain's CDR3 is CASSWPGGLETQYF. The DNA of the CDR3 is TGTGCCAGCAGTTGGCCGGGGGGGTTAGAGACCCAGTACTTC.

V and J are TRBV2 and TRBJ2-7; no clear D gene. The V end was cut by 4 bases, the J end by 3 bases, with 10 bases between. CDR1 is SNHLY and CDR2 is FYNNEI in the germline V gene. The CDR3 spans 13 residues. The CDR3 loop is CASSVLQIYEQYF. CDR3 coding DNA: TGTGCCAGCAGTGTGTTGCAGATCTACGAGCAGTACTTC.

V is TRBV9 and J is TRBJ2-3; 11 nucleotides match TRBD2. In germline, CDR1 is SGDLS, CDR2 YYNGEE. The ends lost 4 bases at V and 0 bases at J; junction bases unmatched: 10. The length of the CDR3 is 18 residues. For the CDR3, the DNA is TGTGCCAGCAGCCCCAGATCCGGGACTAGCGGTAGCACAGATACGCAGTATTTT. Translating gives CASSPRSGTSGSTDTQYF.

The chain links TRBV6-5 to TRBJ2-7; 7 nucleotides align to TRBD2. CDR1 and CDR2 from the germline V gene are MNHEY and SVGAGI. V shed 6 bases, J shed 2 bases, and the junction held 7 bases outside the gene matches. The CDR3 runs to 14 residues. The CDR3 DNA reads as TGTGCCAGCAGACCGGGGGGACTCACCTACGAGCAGTACTTC. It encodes CASRPGGLTYEQYF.

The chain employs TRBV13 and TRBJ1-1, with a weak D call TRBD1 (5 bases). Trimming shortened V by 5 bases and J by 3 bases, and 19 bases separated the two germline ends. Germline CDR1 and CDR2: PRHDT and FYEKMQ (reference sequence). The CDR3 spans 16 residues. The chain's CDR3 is CASSQGRPGGYTEAFF. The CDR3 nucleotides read TGTGCCAGCAGCCAGGGACGGCCCGGAGGGTACACTGAAGCTTTCTTT.

CDR3 amino acids: CASSQAPQGSNQPQHF. DNA of the CDR3: TGTGCCAGCAGCCAAGCGCCTCAGGGAAGTAATCAGCCCCAGCATTTT. The V call is TRBV4-2, the J call TRBJ1-5; perhaps TRBD1 as D (5 bases). Germline-derived CDR1 and CDR2 are LGHNA and YNFKEQ. Trimming stripped 1 base from V and 4 bases from J, with 14 bases between. CDR3 length: 16 residues.

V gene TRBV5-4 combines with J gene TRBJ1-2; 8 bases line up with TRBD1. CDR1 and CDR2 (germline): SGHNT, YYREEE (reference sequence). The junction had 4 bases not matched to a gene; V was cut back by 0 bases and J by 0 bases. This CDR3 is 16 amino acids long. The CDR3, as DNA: TGTGCCAGCAGCTTGGCCGGGGGACAGGCTAACTATGGCTACACCTTC. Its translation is CASSLAGGQANYGYTF.

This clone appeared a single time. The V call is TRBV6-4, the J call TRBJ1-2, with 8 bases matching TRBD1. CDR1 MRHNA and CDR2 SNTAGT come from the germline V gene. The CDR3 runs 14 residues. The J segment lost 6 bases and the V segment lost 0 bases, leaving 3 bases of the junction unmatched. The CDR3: CASSDSATGDGYTF. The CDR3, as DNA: TGTGCCAGCAGTGACTCGGCGACAGGGGATGGCTACACCTTC.

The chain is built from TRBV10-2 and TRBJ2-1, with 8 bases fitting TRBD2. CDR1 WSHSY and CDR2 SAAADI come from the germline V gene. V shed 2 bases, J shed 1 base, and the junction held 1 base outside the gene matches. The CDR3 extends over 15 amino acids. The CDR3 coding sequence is TGCGCCAGCAGTGAGGCTAGCGGGTCCTACAATGAGCAGTTCTTC. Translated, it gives CASSEASGSYNEQFF.